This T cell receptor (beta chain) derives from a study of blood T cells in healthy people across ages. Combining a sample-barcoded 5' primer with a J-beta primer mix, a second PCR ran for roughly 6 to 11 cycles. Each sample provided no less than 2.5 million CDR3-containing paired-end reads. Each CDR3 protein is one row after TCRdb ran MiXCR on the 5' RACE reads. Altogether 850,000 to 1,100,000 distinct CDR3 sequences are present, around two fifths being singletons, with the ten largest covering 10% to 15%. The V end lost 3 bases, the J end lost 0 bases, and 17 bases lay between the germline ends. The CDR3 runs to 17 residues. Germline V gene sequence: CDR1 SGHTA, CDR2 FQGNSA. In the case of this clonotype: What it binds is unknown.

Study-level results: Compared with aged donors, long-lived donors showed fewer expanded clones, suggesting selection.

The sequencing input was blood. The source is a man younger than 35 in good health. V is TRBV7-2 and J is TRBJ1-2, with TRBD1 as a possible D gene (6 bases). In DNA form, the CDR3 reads TGTGCCAGCAGCTTGGGGGGGCCGCAGTTAGCTAACTATGGCTACACCTTC. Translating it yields CASSLGGPQLANYGYTF.